The TCR beta chain under discussion was sequenced for a study of cytomegalovirus exposure and HLA in healthy donors. The PCR made use of 60 Vbeta and 13 Jbeta primers. Produced via immunoSEQ multiplex PCR; TCRdb's table is partial and in-frame only. Among tens of thousands of clones, 70% to 80% were seen once, and the ten largest hold 14% to 15%. CDR3 size: 16 residues. Germline loops: CDR1 LGHNA, CDR2 YNFKEQ. Trimming took 4 bases from V and 6 from J; bases not matched to a gene: 11. V gene TRBV4-2 combines with J gene TRBJ2-1, with 8 bases that match TRBD1. The sequencing sample was made of PBMCs. This clonotype originated in a woman aged 40-49 years in good health and CMV-seropositive. The CDR3 here is CASSRRGQAGGNEQFF. CDR3 DNA: TGTGCCAGCAGCCGGAGGGGACAGGCCGGGGGCAATGAGCAGTTCTTC.